A selection of T cell receptor beta chains follows, all from one sample in a study of blood T cell repertoires in COVID-19. Only in-frame clones appear in the TCRdb table, and some are missing; sequencing was by immunoSEQ multiplex PCR. The sample has roughly 200,000 clones, around 75% seen once. The material sequenced was peripheral blood. These receptors all stem from a woman in her 40s with COVID-19, enrolled during active disease. CDR3s include the opening cysteine and the closing phenylalanine or tryptophan. Fields, in order: clone size, J gene, V gene, D gene, CDR3 DNA, CDR3 protein. The D gene is left open where the match is weak. The size field is filled for only some rows; it gives once, few, many or a size class.

clone_size: few
j_call: TRBJ1-5
v_call: TRBV29-1
d_call: -
cdr3_nt: TGCAGCGTTTTGCAAACGGTAGATCAGCCCCAGCATTTT
cdr3_aa: CSVLQTVDQPQHF

clone_size: few
j_call: TRBJ1-4
v_call: TRBV5-4
d_call: TRBD1
cdr3_nt: TGTGCCAGCAGCTGGGACAGGGGTGAAAAACTGTTTTTT
cdr3_aa: CASSWDRGEKLFF

clone_size: -
j_call: TRBJ2-2
v_call: TRBV10-2
d_call: TRBD1
cdr3_nt: TGCGCCAGCTGGACAGGGGAAGACACCGGGGAGCTGTTTTTT
cdr3_aa: CASWTGEDTGELFF

clone_size: few
j_call: TRBJ1-1
v_call: TRBV3-1/TRBV3-2
d_call: TRBD1
cdr3_nt: TGTGCCAGCAGGCACGGACAGGGTAACGGAGCTTTCTTT
cdr3_aa: CASRHGQGNGAFF

clone_size: -
j_call: TRBJ1-3
v_call: TRBV5-5
d_call: TRBD1
cdr3_nt: TGTGCCAGCAGCTCAACGTCAGGGGGAGGAAACACCATATATTTT
cdr3_aa: CASSSTSGGGNTIYF

clone_size: once
j_call: TRBJ2-1
v_call: TRBV7-2
d_call: TRBD2
cdr3_nt: TGTGCCAGCAGCAGAACCTCTGGGGGGGGGTCGTATGAGCAGTTCTTC
cdr3_aa: CASSRTSGGGSYEQFF

clone_size: -
j_call: TRBJ1-5
v_call: TRBV6-2/TRBV6-3
d_call: -
cdr3_nt: TGTGCCAGCAGTGCGCAGGCTCAGCCCCAGCATTTT
cdr3_aa: CASSAQAQPQHF

clone_size: -
j_call: TRBJ2-1
v_call: TRBV2
d_call: TRBD2
cdr3_nt: TGTGCCAGCACGAGCGGGGGCCCCTACAATGAGCAGTTCTTC
cdr3_aa: CASTSGGPYNEQFF

clone_size: -
j_call: TRBJ2-1
v_call: TRBV6-4
d_call: -
cdr3_nt: TGTGCCAGCAGTTCGGGGGATGAGCAGTTCTTC
cdr3_aa: CASSSGDEQFF

clone_size: -
j_call: TRBJ2-7
v_call: TRBV28
d_call: TRBD2
cdr3_nt: TGTGCCAGCAGTTTAGTGCGGGGGTACGAGCAGTACTTC
cdr3_aa: CASSLVRGYEQYF

clone_size: -
j_call: TRBJ1-2
v_call: TRBV6-5
d_call: TRBD1
cdr3_nt: TGTGCCAGCAGTATGGGACAGGGGGCGCGAGGCTACACCTTC
cdr3_aa: CASSMGQGARGYTF

clone_size: -
j_call: TRBJ2-1
v_call: TRBV3-1/TRBV3-2
d_call: -
cdr3_nt: TGTGCCAGCAGCCAAGCTAGTGCCCTATACAATGAGCAGTTCTTC
cdr3_aa: CASSQASALYNEQFF

clone_size: -
j_call: TRBJ2-1
v_call: TRBV11-2
d_call: TRBD2
cdr3_nt: TGTGCCAGCAGCGTAGTGGGGTCTAGCGGAAACAATGAGCAGTTCTTC
cdr3_aa: CASSVVGSSGNNEQFF

clone_size: -
j_call: TRBJ2-1
v_call: TRBV11-2
d_call: -
cdr3_nt: TGTGCCAGCAGCTTAGCTATTCCTGAGAGCTCCTACAATGAGCAGTTCTTC
cdr3_aa: CASSLAIPESSYNEQFF

clone_size: -
j_call: TRBJ1-5
v_call: TRBV7-2
d_call: -
cdr3_nt: TGTGCCAGCAGCGGCCGGGTCGATCAGCCCCAGCATTTT
cdr3_aa: CASSGRVDQPQHF

clone_size: -
j_call: TRBJ2-7
v_call: TRBV6-6
d_call: -
cdr3_nt: TGTGCCAGCACATCACCAGGGGAGCGGTACGAGCAGTACTTC
cdr3_aa: CASTSPGERYEQYF

clone_size: -
j_call: TRBJ2-5
v_call: TRBV7-2
d_call: -
cdr3_nt: TGTGCCAGCAGCGGGTGGGACATAAGTACGCAAGAGACCCAGTACTTC
cdr3_aa: CASSGWDISTQETQYF

clone_size: -
j_call: TRBJ2-1
v_call: TRBV5-1
d_call: TRBD2
cdr3_nt: TGCGCCAGCAGCTTGGGGGGACTAGCGGGAGGTAATGAGCAGTTCTTC
cdr3_aa: CASSLGGLAGGNEQFF

clone_size: -
j_call: TRBJ2-2
v_call: TRBV28
d_call: -
cdr3_nt: TGTGCCAGCGGGGAGGACCCTTTCACCCGGGAGCTGTTTTTT
cdr3_aa: CASGEDPFTRELFF

clone_size: few
j_call: TRBJ2-1
v_call: TRBV5-4
d_call: TRBD2
cdr3_nt: TGTGCCAGCAGCCATACTAGCGGGGGGGCCCGTGAGCAGTTCTTC
cdr3_aa: CASSHTSGGAREQFF

clone_size: few
j_call: TRBJ1-5
v_call: TRBV19
d_call: TRBD1
cdr3_nt: TGTGCCAGTAGTATTTACAGGGGGCAGAGCAATCAGCCCCAGCATTTT
cdr3_aa: CASSIYRGQSNQPQHF

clone_size: -
j_call: TRBJ2-7
v_call: TRBV25-1
d_call: -
cdr3_nt: TGTGCCAGCAGTGAATCGTCCAAGGATAGCAACGAGCAGTACTTC
cdr3_aa: CASSESSKDSNEQYF

clone_size: -
j_call: TRBJ2-3
v_call: TRBV18
d_call: TRBD2
cdr3_nt: TGTGCCAGCTCACCACTTAGCGGGAGGGCCTCCGATACGCAGTATTTT
cdr3_aa: CASSPLSGRASDTQYF

clone_size: -
j_call: TRBJ1-2
v_call: TRBV7-6
d_call: TRBD1
cdr3_nt: TGTGCCAGCAGCTCTGACAGGGGAGTCTATGGCTACACCTTC
cdr3_aa: CASSSDRGVYGYTF

clone_size: -
j_call: TRBJ1-3
v_call: TRBV6-5
d_call: -
cdr3_nt: TGTGCCAGCAGTTACTCTGGCAGCTCTGGAAACACCATATATTTT
cdr3_aa: CASSYSGSSGNTIYF

clone_size: once
j_call: TRBJ1-2
v_call: TRBV20-1
d_call: -
cdr3_nt: TGCAGTGCTAGTCGTTTCGGGGATTCTGTCTATGGCTACACCTTC
cdr3_aa: CSASRFGDSVYGYTF

clone_size: -
j_call: TRBJ1-3
v_call: TRBV7-2
d_call: -
cdr3_nt: TGTGCCAGCAGCTTAGATAGGGGGTTCTCTGGAAACACCATATATTTT
cdr3_aa: CASSLDRGFSGNTIYF

clone_size: -
j_call: TRBJ2-1
v_call: TRBV15
d_call: TRBD2
cdr3_nt: TGTGCCACCAGCAGGGGGAGCGGGAGACGTAACAATGAGCAGTTCTTC
cdr3_aa: CATSRGSGRRNNEQFF

clone_size: -
j_call: TRBJ2-3
v_call: TRBV3-1/TRBV3-2
d_call: TRBD1
cdr3_nt: TGTGCCAGCAATCGGGGGGACAGGGATTCTGATACGCAGTATTTT
cdr3_aa: CASNRGDRDSDTQYF

clone_size: -
j_call: TRBJ2-7
v_call: TRBV2
d_call: -
cdr3_nt: TGTGCCAGCAGTCGGAGGTCCTACGAGCAGTACTTC
cdr3_aa: CASSRRSYEQYF

clone_size: -
j_call: TRBJ1-3
v_call: TRBV7-2
d_call: -
cdr3_nt: TGTGCCAGCAGCTCCTTTTCAGGGGCCGGAAACACCATATATTTT
cdr3_aa: CASSSFSGAGNTIYF

clone_size: once
j_call: TRBJ2-5
v_call: TRBV5-4
d_call: TRBD1
cdr3_nt: TGTGCCAGCACGTCGACAGGGGAGCCCTTCCGCGAGACCCAGTACTTC
cdr3_aa: CASTSTGEPFRETQYF

clone_size: few
j_call: TRBJ2-5
v_call: TRBV5-1
d_call: TRBD2
cdr3_nt: TGCGCCAGCAGCTTGGTTCTAGCGGGGTCCCAGGGGACCCAGTACTTC
cdr3_aa: CASSLVLAGSQGTQYF

clone_size: -
j_call: TRBJ2-1
v_call: TRBV11-3
d_call: -
cdr3_nt: TGTGCCAGCAGCTTCGGCGGGTCAAAAAATGAGCAGTTCTTC
cdr3_aa: CASSFGGSKNEQFF

clone_size: once
j_call: TRBJ2-1
v_call: TRBV6-5
d_call: TRBD2
cdr3_nt: TGTGCCAGCAGTTACGCGAGCGGGAGGGCCCTGGAGCAGTTCTTC
cdr3_aa: CASSYASGRALEQFF

clone_size: -
j_call: TRBJ2-7
v_call: TRBV18
d_call: -
cdr3_nt: TGTGCCAGCTCACCACGTCGGGAGCCCTACGAGCAGTACTTC
cdr3_aa: CASSPRREPYEQYF

clone_size: -
j_call: TRBJ1-6
v_call: TRBV6-5
d_call: TRBD1
cdr3_nt: TGTGCCAGCAGTCCCCCGGGACAGGTTAATTCACCCCTCCACTTT
cdr3_aa: CASSPPGQVNSPLHF

clone_size: -
j_call: TRBJ1-2
v_call: TRBV2
d_call: -
cdr3_nt: TGTGCCAGCACCCCCGGGGAGGGAGGGATCTATGGCTACACCTTC
cdr3_aa: CASTPGEGGIYGYTF

clone_size: -
j_call: TRBJ2-5
v_call: TRBV6-5
d_call: TRBD2
cdr3_nt: TGTGCCAGCAGTTTCGGACTAGCGGGGGGAGAGGAGACCCAGTACTTC
cdr3_aa: CASSFGLAGGEETQYF

clone_size: few
j_call: TRBJ2-7
v_call: TRBV5-1
d_call: TRBD1
cdr3_nt: TGCGCCAGCAGATCCGGGACAGGACCCCTCGAGCAGTACTTC
cdr3_aa: CASRSGTGPLEQYF

clone_size: -
j_call: TRBJ2-3
v_call: TRBV5-6
d_call: TRBD2
cdr3_nt: TGTGCCAGCAGCTTGGTGGGACTAGCGGGACCAGATACGCAGTATTTT
cdr3_aa: CASSLVGLAGPDTQYF

clone_size: -
j_call: TRBJ2-6
v_call: TRBV7-2
d_call: TRBD1
cdr3_nt: TGTGCCAGCAGCCCCGGACAGGGAACAGCTGGGGCCAACGTCCTGACTTTC
cdr3_aa: CASSPGQGTAGANVLTF